This TCR beta chain was identified in a study of blood T cells in healthy people across ages (dated by TCRdb to between 2014 and 2017). Background for the entire study: Template switching captured roughly one uniquely barcoded TCR beta cDNA molecule per two T cells in model experiments. To avoid experimental bias, donors of different ages were spread randomly across the sequencing lanes. Donors were grouped into four age groups: young (average about 15 years), middle-aged (39), aged (approximately 67) and long-lived (about 89). Two additional independent replicas of 1 million unique cDNA reads from the same blood draw were analyzed for two donors (one aged 18 to 30 and one aged 80 or older). Using deep sequencing normalized with unique cDNA molecular identifiers, the study measured how TCR beta repertoire diversity changes with age.

Systemically healthy Caucasian individuals from Russia, around 39 in total and aged roughly 6 to 95 years, were included as donors. Each donor gave 8 to 10 milliliters of peripheral blood, drawn into EDTA-treated Vacutainer tubes. Ficoll-Paque density-gradient centrifugation was used to isolate PBMCs, with at least 6.5 million per sample. Total RNA was extracted from PBMCs with Trizol reagent, with at least 6 micrograms obtained per sample. For every donor, an aliquot of PBMCs went through flow cytometry to measure the percentages of naive CD45RAhigh/CD27high T cells. This clonotype was counted a few times. What this receptor recognizes is not known. Qualities for individual bases were not recorded, and no much larger clone is one base off. The library was produced with 5' RACE. The instrument given in TCRdb is Illumina HiSeq 2500. A second PCR of about 7 to 12 cycles was run with a J-beta primer mix and a sample-barcoded 5' primer. A template-switch 5' adaptor carrying 12 random nucleotides introduced a unique molecular identifier onto each TCR beta cDNA molecule. Each sample yielded at least 2.5 million CDR3-containing paired-end reads. All of the RNA was converted into first-strand cDNA using the Mint cDNA synthesis kit, with a TRBC-specific oligonucleotide serving as the primer. After uracil-DNA glycosylase treatment, a first 18-cycle PCR used universal primers M1SS and BC2_uni_R on all cDNA. In the source study's methods: Each sample was normalized by randomly selecting 1 million high-quality reads, each carrying a distinct molecular identifier. Reads sharing molecular identifiers were discarded rather than binned into consensus sequences. MiTCR, run with a Q25 quality threshold and the strictest error-elimination algorithm, handled CDR3 identification, clonotype clustering and error correction. A nonparametric unseen species model with Euler transformation was used to estimate a lower bound on total TCR beta diversity. TCRdb reprocessed the public reads (quality trimming at Q25 with fastp, clone calling with MiXCR) and kept in-frame beta chains. Each CDR3 protein appears once, grouped with its most common genes and DNA. The V and J calls, along with clone size, are taken from TCRdb and not from the paper's own processing. A total of hundreds of thousands of distinct CDR3 sequences appear in this sample, 29% of them only once. Roughly 17% of the sample is taken by the ten largest.

The CDR3 runs 13 amino acids, cysteine and phenylalanine included. Of all the DNA, just the CDR3 is kept, 39 bases in frame from base 1. V gives up 6 bases and J gives up 0 bases, and the segment between their germline ends measures 6 bases. CDR1 and CDR2 (MNHEY, SMNVEV) derive from the germline V gene (reference sequence). On the study overall, not on this receptor specifically: Because the CMV infection status of the donors was unknown, age-related changes in expanded clonotypes may potentially have been confounded. Since profiling was done on bulk unsorted PBMCs, naive and antigen-experienced compartments could not be conclusively compared. Compared with the aged group, the long-lived group had more naive CD4+ T cells, fewer expanded clones and increased TCR diversity, suggesting age selection. The percentage of naive T cells measured by flow cytometry correlated strongly with observed TCR beta diversity. Observed TCR beta diversity per million T cells fell roughly linearly with age, and a significant reduction was already apparent by age roughly 40. Estimates of total diversity based on one million sequenced T cells were considered lower bounds and underestimates.

The TCR comes from a woman older than 75 in good health. The rearrangement joined TRBV27 to TRBJ2-1, with the D gene too uncertain to name. Sequenced material: blood. CDR3 loop: CASRLSSYNEQFF. In nucleotide form, the sequence is TGTGCCAGCAGACTAAGCTCCTACAATGAGCAGTTCTTC.